The present entry profiles one T cell receptor beta chain with its context. CDR1 is LGHNT and CDR2 is FRNRAP in the germline V gene. Trimming took off 0 bases at V and 5 bases at J, with 16 bases between the two ends. There are 16 residues in the CDR3. This entry is derived from a study of blood T cell repertoires in COVID-19. Study-wide background: Sources were T cells, B-cell-depleted T cells, or PBMCs; the material itself was cDNA or gDNA.

In the original workflow: Scientists estimated how many nucleated cells there were by amplifying reference gene primers. Using immunoSEQ multiplex PCR, the repertoire was profiled, and TCRdb retains in-frame clones only, with some absent. The V and J calls and clone size were taken over from that table, and D and trimming were inferred from the DNA. In the table there are a few hundred thousand clones, 80% to 90% of which are singletons. This chain connects TRBV12-5 to TRBJ2-5, with D tentatively TRBD1 (5 bases). This TCR derives from a woman aged 18-30 years in a cohort exposed to, infected with or recovered from COVID-19 (not recorded which). Sequencing used PBMCs or T cells enriched from blood (not recorded which). The CDR3 loop is CASGLVDSSEGETQYF. CDR3 coding DNA: TGTGCTAGTGGTTTGGTAGACAGCTCCGAAGGGGAGACCCAGTACTTC.